This T cell receptor (beta chain) was observed in a study of tumor-infiltrating lymphocytes in primary liver carcinoma. Points from the study as a whole: In tumor-adjacent and tumor-blood pairs, overlap was lower than in tumor region pairs.

Taking roughly 20-32 mg of unsorted bulk tissue, the authors co-extracted RNA and DNA. Germline values: CDR1 MNHNS, CDR2 SASEGT. This CDR3 contains 17 residues. TCR beta cDNA was prepared out of approximately 500 ng total RNA by means of a constant-region primer. ARM-PCR was slightly modified, and three nested multiplex PCR rounds with it gave rise to the TCR beta libraries. The study ran its first two PCR rounds for approximately 11 cycles each, using TRBV1-TRBV30 forward primers and a C-beta reverse primer. From the multiplex PCR reads, TCRdb called clonotypes with MiXCR, one entry per CDR3 protein. The table shows some 25,000 distinct CDR3 sequences, with 78% occurring only once. With regard to this clonotype: The antigen is unknown. The junction differs from germline at one of its ends, possibly a read error.

This receptor was identified in a man aged 40-49 years with primary liver carcinoma and hepatitis B virus infection. The sequenced sample was liver tumor tissue from sampling region 3. Subset given: tumor region T3, left-lateral pole. The chain uses TRBV6-1 and TRBJ2-6; D is undetermined. CDR3 sequence: CTSSEGPTLGRANVLTF. CDR3 in DNA: TGTACCAGCAGTGAAGGACCGACCTTGGGCCGGGCCAACGTCCTGACTTTC.